The present T cell receptor beta chain was sequenced within a study of T cell responses to AZD1222 COVID-19 vaccine. Study-wide points: Spike was spanned by vaccine-associated CD4 TCRs, with dominance at 160-218 and 743-854. Targeting of unmutated variant regions was reportedly seen in nearly half of spike-specific TCRs.

TCRdb keeps only in-frame clones here, not all; method: immunoSEQ multiplex PCR. Of about 120,000 clones in the sample, around nine tenths were seen once. Notes on this clone: Its matching antigen is unknown.

This CDR3 spans 21 amino acids. The ends were cut back, 4 bases at V and 6 bases at J, with 37 bases in the middle. Germline V gives CDR1 SGHRS, CDR2 YFSETQ. The sample in question was peripheral blood, obtained 28 days after the second dose of the MenACWY control vaccine. This TCR derives from an adult who received the MenACWY meningococcal vaccine as a control. The chain is built from TRBV5-1 and TRBJ2-5; D perhaps matches TRBD1 (11 bases). The CDR3 loop is CASSRTPGQGGLAGGKQTQYF. CDR3 sequence (DNA): TGCGCCAGCAGCCGAACCCCGGGACAGGGGGGTTTAGCGGGAGGAAAACAGACCCAGTACTTC. The complete variable domain, with remaining parts taken from reference TRBV5-1 and TRBJ2-5, reads KAGVTQTPRYLIKTRGQQVTLSCSPISGHRSVSWYQQTPGQGLQFLFEYFSETQRNKGNFPGRFSGRQFSNSRSEMNVSTLELGDSALYLCASSRTPGQGGLAGGKQTQYFGPGTRLLVL.